The 24 T cell receptor beta chains reported below all come from one sample, sequenced in a study of T cell repertoires in cytomegalovirus infection. Using its own MiXCR run on the reads, TCRdb lists one record per CDR3 protein. Among 350,000 to 500,000 distinct CDR3 sequences listed, 31% were seen once. The sequenced sample consisted of PBMCs. These receptors were taken from a human donor in good health (CMV status not recorded). Some clones in this sample may be carry-over from other donors' samples.

This chain links TRBV19 with TRBJ1-2; a possible D gene is TRBD1 (5 bases). Germline-derived CDR1 and CDR2 are LNHDA and SQIVND (reference sequence). The CDR3 is made up of 14 amino acids. Trimming removed 9 bases from V and 5 bases from J, with 19 bases in between. The DNA for the CDR3 is TGTGCCAGCTTCGTTGGAGGGACGGGTTATGGCTACACCTTC. This sequence encodes CASFVGGTGYGYTF. The whole variable domain, filled in from reference TRBV19 and TRBJ1-2, reads DGGITQSPKYLFRKEGQNVTLSCEQNLNHDAMYWYRQDPGQGLRLIYYSQIVNDFQKGDIAEGYSVSREKKESFPLTVTSAQKNPTAFYLCASFVGGTGYGYTFGSGTRLTVV.

On this clonotype: The CDR3 does not close with the conserved phenylalanine or tryptophan, likely indicating a read error. The chain couples TRBV5-3 to TRBJ1-1, with D uncertain. TRBV5-3 is assigned to the ORF class and has an uncertain function. V was clipped by 8 bases and J by 1 base, with 9 bases between them. The CDR3 extends over 12 amino acids. CDR3 region: CASRSANTEAFL. The CDR3, as DNA: TGTGCCAGCCGCTCAGCGAACACTGAAGCTTTCTTG.

The chain has TRBV19 and TRBJ2-5, with 7 bases matching TRBD1. J gave up 1 base and V 7 bases, and 9 bases lay outside the gene matches. In germline, CDR1 is LNHDA, CDR2 SQIVND (reference sequence). This CDR3 has 15 amino acids. The CDR3 protein is CASIQTGSSQETQYF. For the CDR3, the DNA is TGTGCCAGTATCCAGACAGGGTCCAGCCAAGAGACCCAGTACTTC.

The chain couples TRBV4-2 to TRBJ2-1; 9 nucleotides agree with TRBD2. V shed 3 bases and J 1 base; nucleotides not matched to a gene: 7. CDR3 length equals 17 residues. The V gene's germline CDR1 is LGHNA and CDR2 YNFKEQ. For the CDR3, the DNA is TGTGCCAGCAGCCAGGGTATAAGCGGGGGGTCCTACAATGAGCAGTTCTTC. It translates to CASSQGISGGSYNEQFF.

In its sample, this clonotype was seen a few times. The CDR3 DNA follows: TGTGCCAGTAGTAACACTAGGACCCAGTACTTC. Protein product: CASSNTRTQYF. The J gene is TRBJ2-5, the V gene TRBV19, with D perhaps TRBD2 (5 bases). The CDR3 consists of 11 residues. Trimming shortened V by 4 bases and J by 7 bases, and 7 bases separated the two germline ends. Germline loops: CDR1 LNHDA, CDR2 SQIVND (reference sequence).

This chain uses TRBV5-1 with TRBJ1-4, with D possibly TRBD1 on 5 matching bases. This CDR3 region has 12 residues. The V gene lost 2 bases and the J gene lost 8 bases, with 7 bases spanning the gap. Germline V CDR1 and CDR2: SGHRS, YFSETQ. Here the CDR3 DNA reads TGCGCCAGCAGCTTCACAGGCGAAAAACTGTTTTTT. It is translated as CASSFTGEKLFF.

A note on this clonotype: One junction end disagrees with the germline gene, perhaps due to a read error. V gene TRBV6-5 combines with J gene TRBJ1-2, with D unresolved. In germline, CDR1 is MNHEY, CDR2 SVGAGI. This CDR3 contains 14 residues. The CDR3 region has the DNA TGTGCCCGCAGTCGTGCAGGCGCTAACTATGGCTACACCTTC. Amino acids: CARSRAGANYGYTF.

V and J are TRBV2 and TRBJ1-1, with D perhaps matching TRBD1 (5 bases). V was cut by 7 bases and J by 2 bases, with 17 bases left in between. The germline V gene has CDR1 SNHLY and CDR2 FYNNEI. The CDR3 length is 15 residues. CDR3 loop: CASIRGRGPNTEAFF. The CDR3, as DNA: TGTGCCAGCATTAGGGGTCGGGGCCCCAACACTGAAGCTTTCTTT. Supplemented by reference TRBV2 and TRBJ1-1, the full variable domain reads EPEVTQTPSHQVTQMGQEVILRCVPISNHLYFYWYRQILGQKVEFLVSFYNNEISEKSEIFDDQFSVERPDGSNFTLKIRSTKLEDSAMYFCASIRGRGPNTEAFFGQGTRLTVV.

V usage is TRBV6-1 and J usage is TRBJ1-5; 8 nucleotides line up with TRBD1. Per germline, CDR1 MNHNS and CDR2 SASEGT. V lost 2 bases to trimming and J lost 1 base; unmatched junction nucleotides: 10. The CDR3 length is 18 residues. DNA of the CDR3: TGTGCCAGCAGTGAAATGGTTGCAGGGGGCCGGAGCAATCAGCCCCAGCATTTT. It specifies CASSEMVAGGRSNQPQHF.

This clonotype was seen ten or more times. CDR3 nucleotide sequence: TGTGCCAGCAGTTTAACCCGCTCTGAAGCTTTCTTT. Translated, it gives CASSLTRSEAFF. The chain is built from TRBV7-2 and TRBJ1-1; D not resolved. Germline V gene data show CDR1 as SGHTA and CDR2 as FQGNSA. V was cut by 6 bases and J by 6 bases, with 11 bases left in between. The CDR3 is 12 amino acids.

The chain links TRBV6-6 to TRBJ2-7; 9 bases align to TRBD2. This CDR3 is built from 13 residues. The V segment lost 6 bases and the J segment 2 bases; nucleotides outside the gene matches: 2. CDR1 and CDR2 from the germline V gene are MNHNY and SVGAGI (reference sequence). CDR3 sequence reads: CASRAGGTYEQYF. In nucleotides, the CDR3 is TGTGCCAGCAGGGCGGGGGGGACCTACGAGCAGTACTTC.

This clonotype has ten or more counts. The J gene is TRBJ1-4, the V gene TRBV7-2; D possibly corresponds to TRBD1 (6 bases). The CDR3 consists of 15 residues. Between the trimmed V and J ends, which lost 1 base and 5 bases, there was a span of 11 bases. Germline CDR1 and CDR2: SGHTA and FQGNSA. DNA of the CDR3: TGTGCCAGCAGCTTAGGCCACAGGGTAAATGAAAAACTGTTTTTT. Encoded protein: CASSLGHRVNEKLFF. Supplemented by reference TRBV7-2 and TRBJ1-4, the full variable domain reads GAGVSQSPSNKVTEKGKDVELRCDPISGHTALYWYRQSLGQGLEFLIYFQGNSAPDKSGLPSDRFSAERTGGSVSTLTIQRTQQEDSAVYLCASSLGHRVNEKLFFGSGTQLSVL.

This clonotype was counted between two and nine times. The chain employs TRBV7-9 and TRBJ2-1; no reliable D call. CDR1 and CDR2 from the germline V gene are SEHNR and FQNEAQ (reference sequence). CDR3 length: 13 amino acids. V was clipped by 4 bases and J by 2 bases, with 6 bases between them. CDR3 nucleotide sequence: TGTGCCAGCAGCTCGGCTCCCTACAATGAGCAGTTCTTC. This translates into CASSSAPYNEQFF.

This clonotype showed up just a few times. The chain recombines TRBV27 with TRBJ1-6, with D maybe TRBD1 (5 bases). Trimming shortened V by 5 bases and J by 10 bases, and 15 bases separated the two germline ends. Looked up from germline, CDR1 is MNHEY and CDR2 is SMNVEV (reference sequence). The CDR3 has 14 amino acids. The CDR3 here is CASSILGGGSPLHF. CDR3 nucleotide sequence: TGTGCCAGCAGTATCCTTGGGGGAGGCTCACCCCTCCACTTT.

This clonotype was seen at least ten times. The chain couples TRBV7-8 to TRBJ2-3; 12 nucleotides line up with TRBD2. In germline, CDR1 is SGHVS, CDR2 FQNEAQ. V lost 5 bases and J lost 5; bases outside the gene matches: 8. The CDR3 consists of 16 residues. The CDR3 nucleotides are TGTGCCAGCAGCCCTATGACTAGCGGGGGAGGAGATACGCAGTATTTT. Its protein is CASSPMTSGGGDTQYF.

This clonotype was recorded many times. CDR3 amino acids: CASSSPPGELFF. CDR3 nucleotide sequence: TGTGCCAGCAGCTCCCCGCCCGGGGAGCTGTTTTTT. V is TRBV7-6 and J is TRBJ2-2; no definite D call. V shed 4 bases and J shed 6 bases, with 6 bases lying between them. Germline loops: CDR1 SGHVS, CDR2 FNYEAQ. The CDR3 extends over 12 amino acids. The entire variable domain, with the rest obtained from reference TRBV7-6 and TRBJ2-2, is as follows: GAGVSQSPRYKVTKRGQDVALRCDPISGHVSLYWYRQALGQGPEFLTYFNYEAQQDKSGLPNDRFSAERPEGSISTLTIQRTEQRDSAMYRCASSSPPGELFFGEGSRLTVL.

Remarks on this clonotype: One base away lies a much larger clone, so this may be a sequencing read error. The genes are TRBV7-6 and TRBJ2-3, with TRBD1 identical over 9 bases. Germline loops: CDR1 SGHVS, CDR2 FNYEAQ. Trimming took 5 bases from V and 4 from J; bases not matched to a gene: 7. This CDR3 is built from 15 residues. The CDR3 spells CASSRAGQGADTQYF. The CDR3 region has the DNA TGTGCCAGCAGCCGCGCGGGACAGGGCGCAGATACGCAGTATTTT.

This chain joins TRBV6-5 and TRBJ1-2, with D perhaps matching TRBD1 (5 bases). Germline lookup yields CDR1 MNHEY and CDR2 SVGAGI. CDR3 size: 16 residues. V was clipped by 0 bases and J by 1 base, with 12 bases between them. The CDR3 here is CASSYSRGADNYGYTF. In DNA, the CDR3 is TGTGCCAGCAGTTACTCCCGGGGCGCAGATAACTATGGCTACACCTTC.

This clonotype was observed a handful of times. V gene TRBV4-1 combines with J gene TRBJ2-7, with a tentative D call TRBD2 (5 bases). Germline loops: CDR1 MGHRA, CDR2 YSYEKL. The CDR3 runs 16 residues. V was shortened by 2 bases and J by 7 bases, with 21 bases between the two germline ends. The CDR3 protein is CASSQRTEEGGGEQYF. The CDR3 DNA follows: TGCGCCAGCAGCCAACGAACCGAGGAAGGAGGTGGGGAGCAGTACTTC.

V and J are TRBV7-6 and TRBJ1-1; D might be TRBD1 (6 bases). The CDR3 consists of 16 residues. The V gene lost 0 bases and the J gene lost 1 base, with 12 bases spanning the gap. Germline assignment: CDR1 SGHVS and CDR2 FNYEAQ. In nucleotides, the CDR3 is TGTGCCAGCAGCTTAGCCGAACAGGGTCAGAACACTGAAGCTTTCTTT. Protein: CASSLAEQGQNTEAFF. The whole variable domain, filled in from reference TRBV7-6 and TRBJ1-1, reads GAGVSQSPRYKVTKRGQDVALRCDPISGHVSLYWYRQALGQGPEFLTYFNYEAQQDKSGLPNDRFSAERPEGSISTLTIQRTEQRDSAMYRCASSLAEQGQNTEAFFGQGTRLTVV.

This clonotype was detected only once. This may come from a read error, since a much larger clone is one base off. This chain connects TRBV7-2 to TRBJ1-5; D is unresolved. The CDR3 spans 13 residues. Germline V CDR1 and CDR2: SGHTA, FQGNSA. The CDR3 region is CASVADSNQPQNF. The CDR3 DNA follows: TGTGCCAGCGTTGCCGATAGCAATCAGCCCCAGAATTTT.

This clonotype has ten or more counts. The rearrangement links TRBV11-3 to TRBJ1-5, with 8 nucleotides matching TRBD1. The germline CDR1 and CDR2 sequences are SGHNT and YENEEA. The junction had 9 bases not matched to a gene; V was cut back by 1 base and J by 1 base. This CDR3 contains 18 residues. The CDR3 DNA reads as TGTGCCAGCAGCTTAGCTGGCAGGGGGCGACCCAGCAATCAGCCCCAGCATTTT. Its translation: CASSLAGRGRPSNQPQHF.

This rearrangement joins TRBV7-9 to TRBJ1-5; D uncertain. V lost 4 bases and J 5 bases, leaving 15 bases between the germline ends. The CDR3 loop spans 15 amino acids. Germline V gene lookup returns CDR1 SEHNR and CDR2 FQNEAQ (reference sequence). The CDR3 is CASSSPSYGDQPQHF. The CDR3 DNA reads as TGTGCCAGCAGCTCGCCCAGTTACGGTGATCAGCCCCAGCATTTT.

This clonotype came up many times. The V call is TRBV7-6, the J call TRBJ2-1; D is unclear. V was pared by 1 base and J by 5 bases, with 3 bases between. CDR1 and CDR2 (germline): SGHVS, FNYEAQ. The CDR3 runs 12 residues. The CDR3 region has the DNA TGTGCCAGCAGCTTAGAAAACAATGAGCAGTTCTTC. Its protein product is CASSLENNEQFF.